These 10 T cell receptor beta chains were all obtained from the same sample, sequenced in a study of CD8 T cells in ankylosing spondylitis. A single record per CDR3 protein comes from TCRdb applying MiXCR to the 5' RACE reads. The profile covers about 300,000 distinct CDR3 sequences, with around a tenth appearing a single time and roughly a tenth taken by the ten largest. The specimen sequenced was blood, either unsorted or a sorted T cell fraction (not recorded which). The receptors derive from a female donor with ankylosing spondylitis or in good health (not recorded which).

This clonotype was found many times. The chain joins TRBV10-1 to TRBJ2-2; no firm D call. Germline CDR1 reads WNHNN; CDR2 reads SYGVQD (reference sequence). Trimming removed 3 bases at V and 3 bases at J, with 5 bases between. There are 13 residues in the CDR3. Here the CDR3 reads CASSDRDTGELFF. The CDR3 DNA reads as TGCGCCAGCAGTGATAGGGACACCGGGGAGCTGTTTTTT.

Many counts were recorded for this clonotype. This chain uses TRBV6-5 with TRBJ2-1, with D perhaps matching TRBD1 (6 bases). This CDR3 contains 15 residues. V was clipped by 4 bases and J by 15 bases, with 25 bases between them. Germline CDR1 reads MNHEY; CDR2 reads SVGAGI. The CDR3 DNA follows: TGTGCCAGCAGTTCCAGCAGGGGAATTAGGAGCCGGGTGTTCTTC. Protein: CASSSSRGIRSRVFF.

This clonotype has a count of ten or more. V is TRBV6-1 and J is TRBJ1-5; D call uncertain. Between the trimmed V and J ends, which lost 3 bases and 0 bases, there was a span of 9 bases. Germline V CDR1 and CDR2: MNHNS, SASEGT. This CDR3 has 15 amino acids. The CDR3 loop reads CASSDRRSSNQPQHF. CDR3 nucleotide sequence: TGTGCCAGCAGTGACAGACGGTCTAGCAATCAGCCCCAGCATTTT.

The V gene is TRBV20-1, the J gene TRBJ2-1; 7 positions agree with TRBD1. This CDR3 is built from 13 residues. Trimming took 3 bases from V and 6 from J; bases not matched to a gene: 5. CDR1 is DFQATT, CDR2 SNEGSKA, per germline (reference sequence). As DNA, the CDR3 is TGCAGTGCTAGGGGACAGTTGTCCAATGAGCAGTTCTTC. Encoded protein: CSARGQLSNEQFF.

V is TRBV28 and J is TRBJ2-2; D is perhaps TRBD1 or TRBD2 (5 bases each). This CDR3 spans 12 amino acids. CDR1 is MDHEN and CDR2 is SYDVKM in the germline V gene. Trimming removed 5 bases at V and 12 bases at J, with 13 bases between. CDR3 residues: CASSPPGRQLFF. In DNA form, the CDR3 reads TGTGCCAGCAGTCCCCCGGGACGGCAGCTGTTTTTT. The variable domain in full, with the rest retrieved from reference TRBV28 and TRBJ2-2, is DVKVTQSSRYLVKRTGEKVFLECVQDMDHENMFWYRQDPGLGLRLIYFSYDVKMKEKGDIPEGYSVSREKKERFSLILESASTNQTSMYLCASSPPGRQLFFGEGSRLTVL.

This clonotype has ten or more counts. This sequence joins TRBV20-1 and TRBJ2-7; D gene ambiguous. V lost 3 bases, J lost 6 bases, and 12 bases lay in between. Germline V gives CDR1 DFQATT, CDR2 SNEGSKA (reference sequence). This CDR3 comprises 12 residues. The CDR3 loop reads CSARGPLGEQYF. DNA for the CDR3: TGCAGTGCTAGGGGTCCCCTCGGCGAGCAGTACTTC.

This clonotype showed up many times. The V call is TRBV7-6, the J call TRBJ1-1; the D gene is possibly TRBD1 (6 bases). V lost 0 bases and J lost 5, with 13 bases in between. CDR1 is SGHVS and CDR2 is FNYEAQ in the germline V gene. The CDR3 is made up of 15 amino acids. This CDR3 reads CASSLARGAGTEAFF. DNA for the CDR3: TGTGCCAGCAGCTTAGCCCGGGGGGCCGGAACTGAAGCTTTCTTT.

This clonotype was picked up many times. The V gene is TRBV12-3 or TRBV12-4, the J gene TRBJ1-2; 10 bases match TRBD1. The CDR3 extends over 15 amino acids. Germline trimming cut 4 bases from V and 3 bases from J; bases unmatched to any gene: 5. The CDR3, as DNA: TGTGCCAGCAGTTCTGGGACAGGGGAATACTATGGCTACACCTTC. Amino acid sequence: CASSSGTGEYYGYTF.

This clonotype was detected a few times. A much larger clone lies one base from this, so it may be a read error. The chain joins TRBV20-1 to TRBJ2-2, with 11 bases matching TRBD2. This CDR3 comprises 18 residues. Germline assignment: CDR1 DFQATT and CDR2 SNEGSKA (reference sequence). CDR3 loop: CCARDKLAGVGYAGELFF. The CDR3, as DNA: TGCTGTGCTAGAGATAAACTAGCGGGAGTAGGGTATGCCGGGGAGCTGTTTTTT.

This clonotype was observed many times. The rearrangement uses TRBV5-6 and TRBJ2-2, with 7 bases that match TRBD2. The CDR3 has 16 amino acids. Unmatched junction bases numbered 13, after V lost 4 bases and J lost 7 bases. CDR1 SGHDT and CDR2 YYEEEE come from the germline V gene. CDR3 in amino acids: CASSRKGTIRVGELFF. DNA for the CDR3: TGTGCCAGCAGCCGGAAAGGGACTATTCGCGTCGGGGAGCTGTTTTTT.